This T cell receptor (beta chain) originates from a study of Ad26.COV2.S vaccination and SARS-CoV-2 variants. The wider study: Donor got 5x10^10 or 1x10^11 viral particles of Ad26.COV2.S. Findings and limits, study-wide: Total T cell responses may have been underestimated by the TCR breadth and depth analyses. Placebo recipients had lower spike-specific TCR breadth than vaccine recipients.

Treatment in this sample: around 19 received Ad26.COV2.S at low or high dose, single or two shots; five or six received placebo; per-sample allocation not given. At day 63 after the first vaccine or placebo injection, samples were drawn. Expression of Wuhan-strain SARS-CoV-2 spike came from the Ad26 vector that formed the vaccine. The repertoire was sequenced with immunoSEQ multiplex PCR; TCRdb's copy has only in-frame clones and lacks some. The sample records some 480,000 clones, around nine tenths being singletons. This CDR3 is built from 12 residues. Trimming stripped 5 bases from V and 6 bases from J, with 11 bases between. Per the germline V gene, CDR1 is MNHEY and CDR2 is SVGAGI. On this clone: Its target is unknown.

Sequencing used peripheral blood, obtained in a trial of Ad26.COV2.S vaccine versus placebo. This TCR was sampled from a person aged 18-65 years who received the Ad26.COV2.S COVID-19 vaccine or a placebo. This chain connects TRBV6-5 to TRBJ2-7; no clear D gene. The CDR3: CASSPRGFEQYF. In DNA form, the CDR3 reads TGTGCCAGCAGTCCCCGAGGTTTCGAGCAGTACTTC.